These 8 T cell receptor beta chains came from one sample sequenced in a study of CD8+CD57+ T cells in acquired aplastic anemia. Profiles of TCR beta VDJ and CDR3 were generated from a genomic DNA template. Via MiXCR, TCRdb re-called the reads, giving one row per CDR3 protein. The repertoire holds more than 150,000 distinct CDR3 sequences, approximately 46% seen once, with around 2.9% in the top ten. Sequenced: sorted CD4+, CD8+, or CD8+CD57+ T cells (not recorded which) from PBMCs. These receptors were obtained from a human donor in good health.

This sequence joins TRBV11-2 and TRBJ2-3; 12 bases fit TRBD2. The CDR3 has 17 amino acids. CDR1 is SGHAT and CDR2 is FQNNGV in the germline V gene. V trimming: 0 bases; J trimming: 3 bases; junction bases outside the gene matches: 4. For the CDR3, the DNA is TGTGCCAGCAGCTTAGATCGGCTAGCGGGAGGGACAGATACGCAGTATTTT. It specifies CASSLDRLAGGTDTQYF.

This clonotype came up many times. The CDR3 coding sequence is TGCAGTGCTAGATCGGACAGAGGTAGAACCGGGGAGCTGTTTTTT. Translating gives CSARSDRGRTGELFF. The chain combines TRBV20-1 with TRBJ2-2, with a tentative D call TRBD1 (6 bases). Deletions cut 2 bases from V and 5 bases from J, with 15 bases between. The CDR3 runs 15 residues. Germline V gene lookup returns CDR1 DFQATT and CDR2 SNEGSKA (reference sequence).

This clonotype was counted many times. CDR3 region: CASSDLRNSPLHF. The CDR3 coding sequence is TGTGCCAGCAGTGATCTGAGAAATTCACCCCTCCACTTT. J is TRBJ1-6 and V is TRBV2, with D hard to call. The V gene lost 3 bases and the J gene lost 7 bases, with 7 bases spanning the gap. The CDR3 contains 13 residues. Germline V gives CDR1 SNHLY, CDR2 FYNNEI.

This clonotype was recorded many times. The genes are TRBV5-4 and TRBJ2-7; 7 bases agree with TRBD2. The V and J ends lost 0 bases and 6 bases, in that order; junction bases with no gene match: 12. The length of the CDR3 is 16 residues. Germline V gene data show CDR1 as SGHNT and CDR2 as YYREEE (reference sequence). The DNA of the CDR3 is TGTGCCAGCAGCTTGGGCGCTCCGGGGGGTCTTCGCGAGCAGTACTTC. As protein: CASSLGAPGGLREQYF. The entire variable domain, with the rest obtained from reference TRBV5-4 and TRBJ2-7, is as follows: ETGVTQSPTHLIKTRGQQVTLRCSSQSGHNTVSWYQQALGQGPQFIFQYYREEENGRGNFPPRFSGLQFPNYSSELNVNALELDDSALYLCASSLGAPGGLREQYFGPGTRLTVT.

This chain joins TRBV7-2 and TRBJ2-5, with D tentatively TRBD1 (6 bases). The CDR3 contains 14 residues. With 5 bases removed from V and 7 bases from J, the gap between germline ends came to 17 bases. CDR1 is SGHTA and CDR2 is FQGNSA in the germline V gene. The DNA for the CDR3 is TGTGCCAGCAGCCTGCCAGGGGCGAGGAGGACCCAGTACTTC. Amino acid sequence: CASSLPGARRTQYF.

This chain links TRBV7-9 with TRBJ1-1, with D possibly being TRBD1 (6 bases). CDR3 length equals 15 residues. Trimming took off 0 bases at V and 11 bases at J, with 19 bases between the two ends. Germline V gene lookup returns CDR1 SEHNR and CDR2 FQNEAQ (reference sequence). CDR3 loop: CASSLALEGEGGAFF. CDR3 DNA sequence: TGTGCCAGCAGCTTAGCACTTGAGGGGGAGGGTGGGGCTTTCTTT.

The CDR3 loop is CAISEGTNYEQYF. The CDR3 coding sequence is TGTGCCATCAGTGAGGGGACCAACTACGAGCAGTACTTC. The chain has TRBV10-3 and TRBJ2-7, with D perhaps given as TRBD1 or TRBD2 (5 bases each). V lost 2 bases, J lost 3 bases, and 8 bases lay in between. CDR3 length equals 13 residues. Germline CDR1 is ENHRY and CDR2 is SYGVKD.

The V and J genes are TRBV6-5 and TRBJ1-6, with 11 positions matching TRBD1. The CDR3 extends over 15 amino acids. J lost 9 bases, V lost 2 bases, and 3 bases had no gene match. Germline CDR1 MNHEY, CDR2 SVGAGI. The CDR3 bases are TGTGCCAGCAGTTACATTGGGACAGGGGGTTCACCCCTCCACTTT. Its translation: CASSYIGTGGSPLHF.